This paragraph covers one T cell receptor beta chain sequence. This sample was taken from a study of blood T cell repertoires in COVID-19. Study context: Sources were T cells, B-cell-depleted T cells, or PBMCs; the material itself was cDNA or gDNA.

Here immunoSEQ multiplex PCR was the method, and the copy in TCRdb shows in-frame clones only, minus some. The sample contains 45,000 or so clones, about 85% of which appear only once. The receptor's source is a woman aged 80 or over in a cohort sampled during active or convalescent COVID-19. The sequenced material came from peripheral blood.

The CDR3 spells CATIISGLGNTGELFF. As DNA, the CDR3 is TGTGCCACCATTATTTCGGGACTGGGCAACACCGGGGAGCTGTTTTTT. This chain connects TRBV24-1 to TRBJ2-2; possibly TRBD2 for D (6 bases). From germline, CDR1 is KGHDR and CDR2 SFDVKD. The CDR3 loop spans 16 amino acids. Trimming removed 8 bases at V and 2 bases at J, with 17 bases between.